This T cell receptor beta chain was captured by sequencing in a study of CD8+ T cells in alopecia areata. RNA extraction was followed by reverse transcription into cDNA, which acted as the sequencing template. Profiled with immunoSEQ multiplex PCR; TCRdb holds only in-frame clones, not every one. The profile covers around 140,000 clones, with roughly 52% appearing a single time and 15% to 20% taken by the ten largest. Treatment indicated: oral pan-JAK inhibitor, 5-10 mg twice daily. The sequencing used CD8+ T cells sorted from blood, collected at week 4, from a patient treated with tofacitinib. The receptor was isolated from a human donor with alopecia areata.

CDR3 sequence: CASSDSAITRNIEQFF. The DNA for the CDR3 is TGTGCCAGCAGTGACTCTGCGATAACCCGCAATATTGAGCAGTTCTTC. V usage is TRBV6-4 and J usage is TRBJ2-1; D is unclear. The length of the CDR3 is 16 residues. V lost 0 bases and J lost 9, with 18 bases in between. Germline V lookup: CDR1 MRHNA, CDR2 SNTAGT.